This T cell receptor (beta chain) was sequenced in a study of CD8 T cells in ankylosing spondylitis. Findings of the study overall: Among TCR beta sequences, a motif of fewer than 10 highly homologous variants appeared characteristic of ankylosing spondylitis blood. Some motif variants were previously reported in reactive arthritis synovial fluid and blood.

The germline CDR1 and CDR2 sequences are SGHKS and YYEKEE (reference sequence). This CDR3 is built from 15 residues. V lost 4 bases and J 3 bases, leaving 15 bases between the germline ends. TCRdb itself ran the 5' RACE reads through MiXCR, one entry per CDR3 protein. The sample gives under 850,000 distinct CDR3 sequences, 15% to 20% of which show up once; around 19% is in the top ten. This clonotype was detected a few times. Its antigen is unidentified. The chain joins TRBV5-5 to TRBJ2-3; D is ambiguous. This TCR came from a male donor with ankylosing spondylitis. The material sequenced was blood, either unsorted or a sorted T cell fraction (not recorded which). DNA of the CDR3: TGTGCCAGCAGCCCGGCCCAACTTCCAACAGATACGCAGTATTTT. Translation gives CASSPAQLPTDTQYF.